These 31 T cell receptor beta chains share one sample of origin, sequenced in a study of blood T cell repertoires in COVID-19. Here immunoSEQ multiplex PCR was the method, and the copy in TCRdb shows in-frame clones only, minus some. This sample carries approximately 150,000 clones, approximately 86% of them seen once, and the ten largest clones take 0.9% to 0.95%. The sequenced sample consisted of peripheral blood. The receptors here all came from a woman between 45 and 65 years old with acute or convalescent COVID-19.

This chain links TRBV29-1 with TRBJ1-5; perhaps TRBD1 as D (5 bases). The germline V gene encodes CDR1 SQVTM and CDR2 ANQGSEA. The CDR3 has 15 amino acids. The V end lost 2 bases, the J end lost 0 bases, and 11 bases lay between the germline ends. The CDR3, as DNA: TGCAGCGTTGAAAAGACAGCCGATAGCAATCAGCCCCAGCATTTT. Amino acid sequence: CSVEKTADSNQPQHF.

This chain joins TRBV5-1 and TRBJ2-7, with 9 bases aligning to TRBD1. J gave up 5 bases and V 2 bases, and 20 bases lay outside the gene matches. In germline, CDR1 is SGHRS, CDR2 YFSETQ. This CDR3 is 19 amino acids long. The CDR3 reads CASSFVPGQGLFRRDEQYF. The CDR3 DNA reads as TGCGCCAGCAGCTTCGTACCGGGACAGGGATTGTTTCGTAGAGACGAGCAGTACTTC.

The chain uses TRBV2 and TRBJ2-2; weak D call: TRBD1 (5 bases). The CDR3 covers 15 residues. Trimming removed 7 bases at V and 5 bases at J, with 17 bases between. CDR1 and CDR2 (germline): SNHLY, FYNNEI. The CDR3 loop reads CASNMQGLGTGELFF. The CDR3 region has the DNA TGTGCCAGCAATATGCAGGGATTGGGGACCGGGGAGCTGTTTTTT. The full variable domain, completed using reference TRBV2 and TRBJ2-2, is EPEVTQTPSHQVTQMGQEVILRCVPISNHLYFYWYRQILGQKVEFLVSFYNNEISEKSEIFDDQFSVERPDGSNFTLKIRSTKLEDSAMYFCASNMQGLGTGELFFGEGSRLTVL.

The chain has TRBV9 and TRBJ2-1, with D tentatively TRBD2 (6 bases). Per germline, CDR1 SGDLS and CDR2 YYNGEE. The CDR3 consists of 16 residues. V was pared by 6 bases and J by 0 bases, with 16 bases between. CDR3 sequence: CASTSTGTYSYNEQFF. For the CDR3, the DNA is TGTGCCAGCACCTCGACCGGGACTTACTCCTACAATGAGCAGTTCTTC.

The CDR3 protein is CASLGTAYNEQFF. In DNA, the CDR3 is TGTGCCAGCCTAGGGACTGCCTACAATGAGCAGTTCTTC. The chain links TRBV2 to TRBJ2-1; D is perhaps TRBD2 (6 bases). The length of the CDR3 is 13 residues. Looked up from germline, CDR1 is SNHLY and CDR2 is FYNNEI. V shed 8 bases and J shed 2 bases, with 10 bases lying between them. Variable domain in full (rest from reference TRBV2 and TRBJ2-1): EPEVTQTPSHQVTQMGQEVILRCVPISNHLYFYWYRQILGQKVEFLVSFYNNEISEKSEIFDDQFSVERPDGSNFTLKIRSTKLEDSAMYFCASLGTAYNEQFFGPGTRLTVL.

The gene calls are TRBV6-1 and TRBJ2-7; D ambiguous. The V and J ends lost 2 bases and 6 bases respectively, with 14 bases between them. The V gene's germline CDR1 is MNHNS and CDR2 SASEGT. The CDR3 sequence is 14 residues long. In nucleotides, the CDR3 is TGTGCCAGCAGTGAATCCCGCGCAGGAACCGAGCAGTACTTC. Residues: CASSESRAGTEQYF.

This clone was counted a single time. This rearrangement joins TRBV6-5 to TRBJ1-5; D may be TRBD1 (6 bases). With 5 bases removed from V and 1 base from J, the gap between germline ends came to 12 bases. CDR3 length equals 15 residues. The germline V gene encodes CDR1 MNHEY and CDR2 SVGAGI. In DNA form, the CDR3 reads TGTGCCAGCAGTACTTCCGGACAGAGCAATCAGCCCCAGCATTTT. This codes for CASSTSGQSNQPQHF.

This chain connects TRBV10-1 to TRBJ2-7; no definite D call. CDR3 length equals 10 residues. Germline CDR1 is WNHNN and CDR2 is SYGVQD (reference sequence). Trimming pared 10 bases from V and 9 bases from J, leaving 13 bases between. The CDR3 here is CANIAPGQYF. CDR3 bases: TGCGCCAACATTGCCCCGGGGCAGTACTTC.

The genes are TRBV9 and TRBJ1-1; 7 nucleotides line up with TRBD1. Germline CDR1 is SGDLS and CDR2 is YYNGEE. J gave up 4 bases and V 3 bases, and 6 bases lay outside the gene matches. The CDR3 sequence is 14 residues long. The DNA for the CDR3 is TGTGCCAGCAGCGGAAGGACAGGATTCACTGAAGCTTTCTTT. It is translated as CASSGRTGFTEAFF. Together with reference TRBV9 and TRBJ1-1, the CDR3 gives the full variable domain: DSGVTQTPKHLITATGQRVTLRCSPRSGDLSVYWYQQSLDQGLQFLIQYYNGEERAKGNILERFSAQQFPDLHSELNLSSLELGDSALYFCASSGRTGFTEAFFGQGTRLTVV.

This chain uses TRBV15 with TRBJ1-1; a possible D gene is TRBD1 (6 bases). CDR1 and CDR2 from the germline V gene are LNHNV and YYDKDF (reference sequence). The length of the CDR3 is 14 residues. Trimming took off 8 bases at V and 4 bases at J, with 17 bases between the two ends. This chain's CDR3 is CATHPLQGRTEAFF. The DNA of the CDR3 is TGTGCCACCCATCCCCTCCAGGGGCGCACTGAAGCTTTCTTT.

The rearrangement links TRBV19 to TRBJ1-2; TRBD1 agrees at 9 bases. The CDR3 contains 14 residues. Unmatched junction bases numbered 5, after V lost 9 bases and J lost 0 bases. Germline V gene data show CDR1 as LNHDA and CDR2 as SQIVND (reference sequence). This CDR3 is CASTRDRANYGYTF. CDR3 sequence (DNA): TGTGCCAGCACCCGGGACAGGGCTAACTATGGCTACACCTTC.

This clone has only one observation. The chain carries TRBV14 and TRBJ1-1; 11 bases match TRBD1. The length of the CDR3 is 15 residues. Per germline, CDR1 SGHDN and CDR2 FVKESK. Germline trimming cut 3 bases from V and 5 bases from J; bases unmatched to any gene: 5. The CDR3 sequence: CASSHWDRGGTEAFF. CDR3 DNA sequence: TGTGCCAGCAGCCACTGGGACAGGGGGGGGACTGAAGCTTTCTTT.

V and J are TRBV11-1 and TRBJ1-1; 7 bases align to TRBD1. CDR1 and CDR2 from the germline V gene are SGHAT and FQDESV (reference sequence). This CDR3 region has 14 residues. The ends lost 4 bases at V and 5 bases at J; junction bases unmatched: 7. The CDR3 region has the DNA TGTGCCAGCAGCTGGACAGGTGACGGTACTGAAGCTTTCTTT. This translates into CASSWTGDGTEAFF.

This clone has just one count. This chain uses TRBV24-1 with TRBJ2-2, with TRBD1 as a possible D gene (6 bases). CDR3 length: 16 residues. The V gene lost 0 bases and the J gene lost 4 bases, with 11 bases spanning the gap. Per the germline V gene, CDR1 is KGHDR and CDR2 is SFDVKD. The CDR3: CATSDLRQGTTGELFF. DNA of the CDR3: TGTGCCACCAGTGATTTGAGGCAGGGGACCACCGGGGAGCTGTTTTTT.

The rearrangement links TRBV6-5 to TRBJ1-2; D is ambiguous. From germline, CDR1 is MNHEY and CDR2 SVGAGI. The length of the CDR3 is 12 residues. The V gene lost 6 bases and the J gene lost 3 bases, with 8 bases spanning the gap. The CDR3 spells CASSRSYYGYTF. The CDR3 coding sequence is TGTGCCAGCAGCAGGTCTTACTATGGCTACACCTTC.

The rearrangement links TRBV29-1 to TRBJ1-2, with 7 bases identical to TRBD1. Germline V gives CDR1 SQVTM, CDR2 ANQGSEA. The V and J ends lost 7 bases and 3 bases, in that order; junction bases with no gene match: 5. The CDR3 consists of 12 residues. The CDR3 coding sequence is TGCAGCGCCCTCGACAGGGACTATGGCTACACCTTC. Its protein is CSALDRDYGYTF.

This chain joins TRBV5-1 and TRBJ1-1; 9 bases fit TRBD1. The CDR3 spans 17 residues. The germline V gene has CDR1 SGHRS and CDR2 YFSETQ. V dropped 0 bases and J dropped 1; count of bases not matched to a gene: 7. CDR3 bases: TGCGCCAGCAGCTTGGTTTACAGGGGGCCTTCGAACACTGAAGCTTTCTTT. Translated, it gives CASSLVYRGPSNTEAFF.

The rearrangement links TRBV3-1 (or the pseudogene TRBV3-2) to TRBJ2-7, with TRBD2 identical over 9 bases. The V and J ends lost 0 bases and 2 bases, in that order; junction bases with no gene match: 5. Germline V gene lookup returns CDR1 LGHDT and CDR2 YNNKEL (reference sequence). CDR3 size: 16 residues. In DNA form, the CDR3 reads TGTGCCAGCAGCCAAGATAGGGTAGCGGGGGCCTACGAGCAGTACTTC. Amino acid sequence: CASSQDRVAGAYEQYF.

The chain joins TRBV7-9 to TRBJ2-6; the match to TRBD1 covers 8 bases. This CDR3 has 18 residues. CDR1 is SEHNR, CDR2 FQNEAQ, per germline (reference sequence). Unmatched junction bases numbered 10, after V lost 4 bases and J lost 2 bases. CDR3 in amino acids: CASSSGQGERPGANVLTF. Here the CDR3 DNA reads TGTGCCAGCAGCTCCGGACAGGGTGAGCGACCTGGGGCCAACGTCCTGACTTTC.

The V and J genes are TRBV27 and TRBJ2-1; 10 bases fit TRBD1. Trimming removed 5 bases from V and 6 bases from J; junction bases left unmatched: 10. This CDR3 spans 16 amino acids. Germline-derived CDR1 and CDR2 are MNHEY and SMNVEV (reference sequence). CDR3 amino acids: CASSATGGEVLNEQFF. The DNA of the CDR3 is TGTGCCAGCAGTGCGACAGGGGGCGAAGTTCTCAATGAGCAGTTCTTC.

This clone has more than one count but fewer than ten. This chain connects TRBV10-1 to TRBJ2-7; a weak D match, TRBD2 (5 bases). The V and J ends lost 3 bases and 6 bases respectively, with 12 bases between them. CDR1 and CDR2 (germline): WNHNN, SYGVQD (reference sequence). This CDR3 is 13 amino acids long. CDR3: CASSEGWGAEQYF. The CDR3 DNA sequence: TGCGCCAGCAGTGAAGGTTGGGGAGCCGAGCAGTACTTC.

The V call is TRBV11-3, the J call TRBJ2-3; D call uncertain. The CDR3 runs to 13 residues. V lost 2 bases and J lost 5, with 8 bases in between. The V gene's germline CDR1 is SGHNT and CDR2 YENEEA. CDR3 amino acids: CASSLNSQDTQYF. The CDR3 DNA follows: TGTGCCAGCAGCTTAAACAGCCAAGATACGCAGTATTTT. The complete variable domain, with remaining parts taken from reference TRBV11-3 and TRBJ2-3, reads EAGVVQSPRYKIIEKKQPVAFWCNPISGHNTLYWYLQNLGQGPELLIRYENEEAVDDSQLPKDRFSAERLKGVDSTLKIQPAELGDSAVYLCASSLNSQDTQYFGPGTRLTVL.

This clone has only one observation. The rearrangement links TRBV13 to TRBJ2-7; no clear D. The germline V and J ends were trimmed by 5 bases and 6 bases, with 8 bases remaining between them. Germline-derived CDR1 and CDR2 are PRHDT and FYEKMQ (reference sequence). The CDR3 has 11 residues. CDR3 nucleotide sequence: TGTGCCAGCAGCCGCCGCGGCGAGCAGTACTTC. As protein: CASSRRGEQYF.

J is TRBJ1-4 and V is TRBV5-1, with TRBD1 identical over 9 bases. The germline gives CDR1 SGHRS, CDR2 YFSETQ. CDR3 length: 14 amino acids. V was pared by 7 bases and J by 3 bases, with 4 bases of the junction left unmatched. The CDR3 DNA follows: TGCGCCAGCGGAAGGACAGGGGCTAATGAAAAACTGTTTTTT. Translating gives CASGRTGANEKLFF.

The genes are TRBV5-1 and TRBJ1-3; possible D gene TRBD1, 6 bases. This CDR3 has 15 residues. CDR1 SGHRS and CDR2 YFSETQ come from the germline V gene. The V end was cut by 2 bases, the J end by 0 bases, with 9 bases between. Written as DNA, the CDR3 is TGCGCCAGCAGCTTAGACAGGAGCTCTGGAAACACCATATATTTT. Protein sequence: CASSLDRSSGNTIYF. The whole variable domain, remainder taken from reference TRBV5-1 and TRBJ1-3, is KAGVTQTPRYLIKTRGQQVTLSCSPISGHRSVSWYQQTPGQGLQFLFEYFSETQRNKGNFPGRFSGRQFSNSRSEMNVSTLELGDSALYLCASSLDRSSGNTIYFGEGSWLTVV.

V gene TRBV5-1 combines with J gene TRBJ2-7; a possible D gene is TRBD1 (6 bases). The germline CDR1 and CDR2 sequences are SGHRS and YFSETQ. The length of the CDR3 is 14 residues. The ends were cut back, 2 bases at V and 3 bases at J, with 12 bases in the middle. Here the CDR3 reads CASSFRGGVYEQYF. In nucleotides, the CDR3 is TGCGCCAGCAGCTTTCGAGGGGGAGTCTACGAGCAGTACTTC.

The chain couples TRBV7-6 to TRBJ1-5; D remains ambiguous. The germline V and J ends were trimmed by 6 bases and 4 bases, with 13 bases remaining between them. The germline V gene has CDR1 SGHVS and CDR2 FNYEAQ. This CDR3 spans 14 amino acids. The DNA of the CDR3 is TGTGCCAGCAGTTACGGACGGGGAAATCAGCCCCAGCATTTT. Its translation is CASSYGRGNQPQHF.

This chain connects TRBV5-8 to TRBJ1-5; possibly TRBD1 for D (6 bases). CDR3 length: 13 amino acids. Germline V gene data show CDR1 as SGHTS and CDR2 as YDEGEE. V lost 3 bases to trimming and J lost 6 bases, with 10 bases between them. CDR3 protein: CASSSVQGQPQHF. The CDR3 region has the DNA TGTGCCAGCAGCTCGGTACAGGGTCAGCCCCAGCATTTT.

The chain is built from TRBV12-5 and TRBJ2-2; 7 bases are shared with TRBD2. The germline V gene encodes CDR1 LGHNT and CDR2 FRNRAP. Germline trimming cut 3 bases from V and 3 bases from J; bases unmatched to any gene: 4. CDR3 length: 15 residues. The DNA for the CDR3 is TGTGCTAGTGGTTTCAAGCGGGGATACACCGGGGAGCTGTTTTTT. It yields the protein CASGFKRGYTGELFF.

The chain employs TRBV5-1 and TRBJ2-5, with 8 nucleotides matching TRBD1. The CDR3 is 15 residues long. Unmatched junction bases numbered 9, after V lost 7 bases and J lost 1 base. CDR1 is SGHRS, CDR2 YFSETQ, per germline. CDR3 DNA: TGCGCCAGCCTGACAGGGGAGAAGCCCCAAGAGACCCAGTACTTC. Protein: CASLTGEKPQETQYF. The variable domain in full, completed from reference TRBV5-1 and TRBJ2-5, reads KAGVTQTPRYLIKTRGQQVTLSCSPISGHRSVSWYQQTPGQGLQFLFEYFSETQRNKGNFPGRFSGRQFSNSRSEMNVSTLELGDSALYLCASLTGEKPQETQYFGPGTRLLVL.

V gene TRBV5-6 combines with J gene TRBJ2-4; 10 bases are a match to TRBD1. Germline V CDR1 and CDR2: SGHDT, YYEEEE. This CDR3 has 14 amino acids. J lost 9 bases, V lost 4 bases, and 7 bases had no gene match. The CDR3 reads CASSAGQGNIIQYF. CDR3 DNA: TGTGCCAGCAGCGCGGGACAGGGGAATATCATTCAGTACTTC.